The 27 T cell receptor beta chains below come from one sample, sequenced in a study of control samples from healthy donors and cancer patients. Measured with immunoSEQ multiplex PCR; TCRdb has only the in-frame clones, and not every one. The profile shows roughly 84,000 clones, roughly 89% of them singletons. Sequenced material: blood. The receptors were gathered from a man aged 45-65 years in good health.

The J gene is TRBJ1-5, the V gene TRBV27; 9 bases line up with TRBD1. V lost 2 bases and J lost 0; bases outside the gene matches: 14. The germline gives CDR1 MNHEY, CDR2 SMNVEV (reference sequence). The CDR3 has 20 amino acids. The CDR3 is CASSLRPLDRGLGSNQPQHF. The DNA of the CDR3 is TGTGCCAGCAGTTTACGTCCCTTGGACAGGGGATTGGGTAGCAATCAGCCCCAGCATTTT.

Only one count was recorded for this clone. The chain links TRBV2 to TRBJ2-5; perhaps D is TRBD1 or TRBD2 (5 bases each). This CDR3 is 15 amino acids long. The ends were cut back, 7 bases at V and 4 bases at J, with 19 bases in the middle. Germline V lookup: CDR1 SNHLY, CDR2 FYNNEI. The CDR3 coding sequence is TGTGCCAGCATTGCTGGGGCTCCGAGGGCAGAGACCCAGTACTTC. This codes for CASIAGAPRAETQYF.

The rearrangement links TRBV5-6 to TRBJ2-7, with D possibly matching TRBD1 (5 bases). The CDR3 has 14 residues. V was shortened by 4 bases and J by 2 bases, with 13 bases between the two germline ends. Per the germline V gene, CDR1 is SGHDT and CDR2 is YYEEEE. CDR3 nucleotides: TGTGCCAGCAGCATTAGACAGCTAACCTACGAGCAGTACTTC. Its translation is CASSIRQLTYEQYF.

A single count supports this clone. V usage is TRBV9 and J usage is TRBJ2-5; 11 nucleotides align to TRBD2. Germline CDR1 reads SGDLS; CDR2 reads YYNGEE. After removal of 3 bases from V and 0 bases from J, the junction contained 10 bases not matched to a gene. CDR3 length: 18 amino acids. Written as DNA, the CDR3 is TGTGCCAGCAGCGCCGGGACTAGCGGTACCCCAAACCAAGAGACCCAGTACTTC. Its protein product is CASSAGTSGTPNQETQYF. Looking up the rest from reference TRBV9 and TRBJ2-5 gives the full variable domain: DSGVTQTPKHLITATGQRVTLRCSPRSGDLSVYWYQQSLDQGLQFLIQYYNGEERAKGNILERFSAQQFPDLHSELNLSSLELGDSALYFCASSAGTSGTPNQETQYFGPGTRLLVL.

V gene TRBV14 combines with J gene TRBJ1-2, with 8 bases lining up with TRBD1. The CDR3 has 14 amino acids. Unmatched junction bases numbered 2, after V lost 1 base and J lost 4 bases. Germline V gene data show CDR1 as SGHDN and CDR2 as FVKESK. Written as DNA, the CDR3 is TGTGCCAGCAGCCAAGTTCAGGGGGCCTATGGCTACACCTTC. It yields the protein CASSQVQGAYGYTF.

Details on this clone: Other DNA sequences from this sample encode an identical CDR3 as well. The chain couples TRBV30 to TRBJ1-5; a weak D match, TRBD1 (6 bases). Germline V CDR1 and CDR2: GTSNPN, SVGIG (reference sequence). Trimming cost V 0 bases and J 4 bases, with 13 bases left between them. The CDR3 is 15 amino acids. The DNA of the CDR3 is TGTGCCTGGAGTGTACAAGGGGGAGGAAATCAGCCCCAGCATTTT. Protein sequence: CAWSVQGGGNQPQHF.

This chain links TRBV27 with TRBJ2-2, with unresolved D. Per germline, CDR1 MNHEY and CDR2 SMNVEV (reference sequence). Trimming cost V 2 bases and J 5 bases, with 3 bases left between them. The CDR3 loop spans 12 amino acids. The CDR3 sequence is CASSLGTGELFF. The CDR3 nucleotides read TGTGCCAGCAGTTTAGGTACCGGGGAGCTGTTTTTT.

The rearrangement links TRBV24-1 to TRBJ2-7; 7 nucleotides agree with TRBD1. Per the germline V gene, CDR1 is KGHDR and CDR2 is SFDVKD. The CDR3 is made up of 14 amino acids. V lost 6 bases and J lost 1; bases outside the gene matches: 5. The CDR3 region is CATSSTGQSYEQYF. The CDR3 region has the DNA TGTGCCACCAGTTCTACGGGACAGTCCTACGAGCAGTACTTC.

V and J are TRBV25-1 and TRBJ1-2, with no clear D. CDR3 size: 13 residues. Trimming took off 3 bases at V and 7 bases at J, with 12 bases between the two ends. Per germline, CDR1 MGHDK and CDR2 SYGVNS. In DNA form, the CDR3 reads TGTGCCAGCAGTGAGCTGACGGTAACTGGCTACACCTTC. Protein sequence: CASSELTVTGYTF.

V gene TRBV19 combines with J gene TRBJ1-1, with D possibly being TRBD1 (5 bases). V was shortened by 7 bases and J by 8 bases, with 17 bases between the two germline ends. The CDR3 loop spans 13 amino acids. Germline V CDR1 and CDR2: LNHDA, SQIVND (reference sequence). The CDR3 reads CASTRRGTLEAFF. The CDR3 nucleotides read TGTGCCAGTACCCGGAGGGGCACCTTGGAAGCTTTCTTT. Looking up the rest from reference TRBV19 and TRBJ1-1 gives the full variable domain: DGGITQSPKYLFRKEGQNVTLSCEQNLNHDAMYWYRQDPGQGLRLIYYSQIVNDFQKGDIAEGYSVSREKKESFPLTVTSAQKNPTAFYLCASTRRGTLEAFFGQGTRLTVV.

The rearrangement uses TRBV6-6 and TRBJ1-5; tentative D call: TRBD1 (5 bases). The CDR3 length is 15 residues. V was shortened by 8 bases and J by 6 bases, with 20 bases between the two germline ends. Per the germline V gene, CDR1 is MNHNY and CDR2 is SVGAGI (reference sequence). The DNA for the CDR3 is TGTGCCAGCTTTCAATCCGGGGGACGGGGTCAGCCCCAGCATTTT. Translation: CASFQSGGRGQPQHF.

J is TRBJ2-5 and V is TRBV5-1; the D call may be TRBD1 or TRBD2 (6 bases each). Looked up from germline, CDR1 is SGHRS and CDR2 is YFSETQ. Trimming cost V 1 base and J 7 bases, with 20 bases left between them. CDR3 length equals 16 residues. This CDR3 is CASSLLSGGEIRTQYF. The CDR3 DNA sequence: TGCGCCAGCAGCTTGTTGTCCGGGGGCGAGATTCGGACCCAGTACTTC. Full variable domain (outside the CDR3, taken from reference TRBV5-1 and TRBJ2-5): KAGVTQTPRYLIKTRGQQVTLSCSPISGHRSVSWYQQTPGQGLQFLFEYFSETQRNKGNFPGRFSGRQFSNSRSEMNVSTLELGDSALYLCASSLLSGGEIRTQYFGPGTRLLVL.

The chain combines TRBV30 with TRBJ1-1; D remains unclear. Germline loops: CDR1 GTSNPN, CDR2 SVGIG (reference sequence). The CDR3 contains 12 residues. Trimming removed 4 bases from V and 3 bases from J, with 9 bases in between. The CDR3 DNA reads as TGTGCCTGGACTCACACGGACACTGAAGCTTTCTTT. It codes for CAWTHTDTEAFF.

The gene calls are TRBV5-1 and TRBJ1-2; D may be TRBD1 (5 bases). V lost 4 bases and J 4 bases, leaving 11 bases between the germline ends. The CDR3 extends over 13 amino acids. CDR1 and CDR2 from the germline V gene are SGHRS and YFSETQ. The CDR3 sequence: CASSPDSVYGYTF. The CDR3 nucleotides are TGCGCCAGCAGCCCCGACAGCGTCTATGGCTACACCTTC. Full variable domain (outside the CDR3, taken from reference TRBV5-1 and TRBJ1-2): KAGVTQTPRYLIKTRGQQVTLSCSPISGHRSVSWYQQTPGQGLQFLFEYFSETQRNKGNFPGRFSGRQFSNSRSEMNVSTLELGDSALYLCASSPDSVYGYTFGSGTRLTVV.

The CDR3 nucleotides read TGTGCCAGCAGCTCCGGGACAAGGGGCTACACCTTC. This encodes CASSSGTRGYTF. The rearrangement uses TRBV7-8 and TRBJ1-2, with D maybe TRBD1 (6 bases). The CDR3 runs to 12 residues. The germline V and J ends were trimmed by 4 bases and 8 bases, with 11 bases remaining between them. The germline V gene encodes CDR1 SGHVS and CDR2 FQNEAQ.

The genes are TRBV27 and TRBJ1-4, with D hard to call. V was trimmed by 3 bases and J by 2 bases, leaving 10 bases between them. CDR3 length: 15 residues. Per the germline V gene, CDR1 is MNHEY and CDR2 is SMNVEV (reference sequence). CDR3 sequence reads: CASSFLGTTNEKLFF. CDR3 nucleotides: TGTGCCAGCAGTTTTTTGGGAACTACTAATGAAAAACTGTTTTTT.

The chain employs TRBV3-1 (or the pseudogene TRBV3-2) and TRBJ2-1, with a tentative D call TRBD1 (5 bases). The CDR3 sequence is 14 residues long. Germline loops: CDR1 LGHDT, CDR2 YNNKEL (reference sequence). Trimming removed 4 bases at V and 4 bases at J, with 11 bases between. CDR3 protein: CASSPSTAYNEQFF. CDR3 DNA: TGTGCCAGCAGCCCGTCGACAGCTTACAATGAGCAGTTCTTC.

The V gene is TRBV12-3 or TRBV12-4, the J gene TRBJ2-2, with 9 bases aligning to TRBD1. The CDR3 runs to 13 residues. The trim removed 6 bases at V and 8 bases at J, leaving 4 bases unmatched. The chain's CDR3 is CASSRQGVGELFF. The DNA of the CDR3 is TGTGCCAGCAGCAGACAGGGGGTTGGGGAGCTGTTTTTT.

A single count supports this clone. This sequence joins TRBV3-1 (or the pseudogene TRBV3-2) and TRBJ1-5, with TRBD1 as a possible D gene (6 bases). Germline CDR1 reads LGHDT; CDR2 reads YNNKEL (reference sequence). CDR3 length: 14 residues. V lost 1 base and J 7 bases, leaving 11 bases between the germline ends. The CDR3 DNA reads TGTGCCAGCAGCCAAGGGGACAATATCCAGCCCCAGCATTTT. Its protein is CASSQGDNIQPQHF.

This clone showed up just once. The chain links TRBV9 to TRBJ1-1; D uncertain. Germline V CDR1 and CDR2: SGDLS, YYNGEE. The CDR3 extends over 14 amino acids. V shed 5 bases and J shed 1 base, with 12 bases lying between them. In nucleotides, the CDR3 is TGTGCCAGCAGGAGGGAACAGAGGAACACTGAAGCTTTCTTT. Its translation: CASRREQRNTEAFF. The complete variable domain, with remaining parts taken from reference TRBV9 and TRBJ1-1, reads DSGVTQTPKHLITATGQRVTLRCSPRSGDLSVYWYQQSLDQGLQFLIQYYNGEERAKGNILERFSAQQFPDLHSELNLSSLELGDSALYFCASRREQRNTEAFFGQGTRLTVV.

The chain links TRBV27 to TRBJ2-7, with a tentative D call TRBD2 (6 bases). CDR3 length: 12 residues. V lost 8 bases to trimming and J lost 0 bases, with 8 bases between them. Germline V gene sequence: CDR1 MNHEY, CDR2 SMNVEV (reference sequence). CDR3 in amino acids: CASRDSSYEQYF. CDR3 coding DNA: TGTGCCAGCCGGGACTCCTCCTACGAGCAGTACTTC.

The V and J genes are TRBV19 and TRBJ2-1; 14 nucleotides agree with TRBD2. The trim removed 3 bases at V and 5 bases at J, leaving 6 bases unmatched. Germline-derived CDR1 and CDR2 are LNHDA and SQIVND (reference sequence). This CDR3 is 17 amino acids long. The CDR3: CASSIFRTSGGHNEQFF. CDR3 nucleotides: TGTGCCAGTAGTATCTTCCGGACTAGCGGGGGGCACAATGAGCAGTTCTTC.

CDR3 region: CASSFATTNEKLFF. The CDR3 bases are TGCGCCAGCAGCTTCGCGACAACTAATGAAAAACTGTTTTTT. The chain is built from TRBV5-1 and TRBJ1-4; no definite D call. Germline V lookup: CDR1 SGHRS, CDR2 YFSETQ. Between the trimmed V and J ends, which lost 2 bases and 0 bases, there was a span of 5 bases. The CDR3 extends over 14 amino acids.

The chain carries TRBV18 and TRBJ1-1; D is unresolved. V shed 2 bases and J shed 1 base, with 8 bases lying between them. Per the germline V gene, CDR1 is KGHSH and CDR2 is LQKENI. The CDR3 is 14 amino acids. Here the CDR3 reads CASSPVSGNTEAFF. The CDR3 nucleotides are TGTGCCAGCTCACCAGTTTCGGGGAACACTGAAGCTTTCTTT.

The V call is TRBV6-4, the J call TRBJ1-1; D call uncertain. The CDR3 loop spans 15 amino acids. The ends were cut back, 7 bases at V and 0 bases at J, with 15 bases in the middle. Germline assignment: CDR1 MRHNA and CDR2 SNTAGT. CDR3 coding DNA: TGTGCCAGCAAAGTATCATATGGGCTGAACACTGAAGCTTTCTTT. This sequence encodes CASKVSYGLNTEAFF.

This clone was seen only a few times. This chain uses TRBV7-8 with TRBJ2-7; either TRBD1 or TRBD2 may supply D (5 bases each). Deletions cut 5 bases from V and 0 bases from J, with 14 bases between. Germline values: CDR1 SGHVS, CDR2 FQNEAQ. This CDR3 comprises 15 residues. This chain's CDR3 is CASSRGTFSSYEQYF. The CDR3, as DNA: TGTGCCAGCAGCCGAGGGACGTTTAGCTCCTACGAGCAGTACTTC.

This CDR3 reads CASSDAGTSTDTQYF. The CDR3 DNA is TGTGCCAGCAGCGATGCGGGGACCAGCACAGATACGCAGTATTTT. The chain employs TRBV2 and TRBJ2-3, with D perhaps TRBD2 (6 bases). This CDR3 spans 15 amino acids. Trimming pared 6 bases from V and 0 bases from J, leaving 13 bases between. CDR1 and CDR2 (germline): SNHLY, FYNNEI.